This section outlines one T cell receptor beta chain sequence together with its context. What it binds is unknown. From CD4+ cells came CD45RA+ naive and CD45RA-negative memory subsets. This sample is part of a study of shared clonotypes between healthy human individuals. Study background: Participating donors consisted of a couple of women and a few men aged 18 to 49. Overall study findings and caveats: Having only a few donors restricted how much genetic and exposure-history diversity was captured.

The V end lost 0 bases, the J end lost 6 bases, and 9 bases lay between the germline ends. Germline V gives CDR1 SGHTS, CDR2 YDEGEE. The CDR3 runs to 13 residues. Produced via immunoSEQ multiplex PCR; TCRdb's table is partial and in-frame only. The sample lists 2 million to 2.5 million clones; 93% were seen once. The TCR originated in a man aged 18 to 29 in good health. Some clones in this sample may be carry-over from other donors' samples. V usage is TRBV5-8 and J usage is TRBJ1-2; no definite D call. Sequenced material: naive CD4+ T cells from PBMCs. The subset was: CD45RA+ positively selected. The CDR3 loop reads CASSLARRNGYTF. The DNA of the CDR3 is TGTGCCAGCAGCTTGGCCAGGCGGAATGGCTACACCTTC. Using reference TRBV5-8 and TRBJ1-2 for the parts outside the CDR3, the full variable domain is EAGVTQSPTHLIKTRGQQATLRCSPISGHTSVYWYQQALGLGLQFLLWYDEGEERNRGNFPPRFSGRQFPNYSSELNVNALELEDSALYLCASSLARRNGYTFGSGTRLTVV.